The 23 T cell receptor beta chains below come from one sample, sequenced in a study of cytomegalovirus exposure and HLA in healthy donors. PCR involved 60 Vbeta and 13 Jbeta primers. Sequencing used immunoSEQ multiplex PCR; TCRdb keeps in-frame clones, though not all of them. The sample lists about 250,000 clones, just over 70% occurring once. The sequenced material came from PBMCs. Receptor source: a female donor in good health and CMV-seronegative.

CDR3 amino acids: CASSYDRGGSGYTF. The CDR3 coding sequence is TGTGCCAGCAGTTACGATAGGGGAGGGTCTGGCTACACCTTC. The chain has TRBV6-5 and TRBJ1-2, with a weak D call TRBD1 (5 bases). Looked up from germline, CDR1 is MNHEY and CDR2 is SVGAGI. Trimming took 2 bases from V and 7 from J, leaving 14 bases between them. The CDR3 runs to 14 residues.

This clone was picked up a small number of times. This chain uses TRBV2 with TRBJ2-5; 8 bases line up with TRBD2. TRBJ2-7 matches the DNA end more closely, so the J call is doubtful. The CDR3 spans 16 residues. Germline CDR1 reads SNHLY; CDR2 reads FYNNEI. The CDR3 is CASSAQTGLAGFEQYF. CDR3 nucleotides: TGTGCCAGCAGTGCCCAGACAGGTCTAGCGGGTTTCGAGCAGTACTTC.

The chain couples TRBV6-1 to TRBJ2-5; 11 bases align to TRBD1. CDR1 is MNHNS, CDR2 SASEGT, per germline. J was trimmed by 4 bases and V by 6 bases; bases with no gene match: 7. The CDR3 is 15 residues long. CDR3 loop: CASRGMDRGRETQYF. CDR3 sequence (DNA): TGTGCCAGCAGGGGCATGGACAGGGGGCGAGAGACCCAGTACTTC.

This rearrangement joins TRBV27 to TRBJ2-5; 9 bases are shared with TRBD2. The last part of the DNA fits TRBJ2-7 better; the J call may be wrong. The CDR3 is 15 amino acids. In germline, CDR1 is MNHEY, CDR2 SMNVEV (reference sequence). Here the CDR3 reads CASSWAASGAYEQYF. Here the CDR3 DNA reads TGTGCCAGCAGTTGGGCGGCTAGCGGGGCCTACGAGCAGTACTTC.

As concerns this clone: The junction does not match germline at one end; this may be a read error. The chain uses TRBV7-9 and TRBJ1-1; 8 nucleotides align to TRBD1. Germline CDR1 and CDR2: SEHNR and FQNEAQ (reference sequence). This CDR3 contains 14 residues. The chain's CDR3 is CSSSQGQGGTEAFF. CDR3 sequence (DNA): TGTTCCAGCAGCCAAGGACAGGGAGGCACTGAAGCTTTCTTT.

This clone was recorded a few times. This chain links TRBV18 with TRBJ1-3; D is unresolved. Germline V gene lookup returns CDR1 KGHSH and CDR2 LQKENI. The CDR3 has 14 residues. V was pared by 2 bases and J by 0 bases, with 5 bases between. The CDR3 sequence is CASSPASSGNTIYF. CDR3 DNA sequence: TGTGCCAGCTCACCAGCTAGCTCTGGAAACACCATATATTTT.

The chain recombines TRBV19 with TRBJ2-7, with no clear D. V was pared by 3 bases and J by 4 bases, with 16 bases between. This CDR3 has 15 amino acids. Germline lookup yields CDR1 LNHDA and CDR2 SQIVND (reference sequence). The CDR3 is CASSIGSRGGYEQYF. In nucleotides, the CDR3 is TGTGCCAGTAGTATCGGCTCCCGAGGTGGGTACGAGCAGTACTTC.

The J gene is TRBJ2-2, the V gene TRBV6-5; 10 nucleotides match TRBD2. Germline CDR1 MNHEY, CDR2 SVGAGI. Trimming at V came to 7 bases and at J to 2 bases, leaving 1 base not matched to a gene. CDR3 length equals 14 residues. The CDR3: CASKLAGNTGELFF. For the CDR3, the DNA is TGTGCCAGCAAACTAGCGGGAAACACCGGGGAGCTGTTTTTT.

V gene TRBV30 combines with J gene TRBJ2-7, with D perhaps matching TRBD2 (5 bases). Looked up from germline, CDR1 is GTSNPN and CDR2 is SVGIG (reference sequence). The CDR3 has 14 amino acids. V lost 0 bases and J lost 4, with 13 bases in between. The CDR3 DNA reads TGTGCCTGGAGTGTACGGGGAATTGGGTACGAGCAGTACTTC. Amino acids: CAWSVRGIGYEQYF. Combining the CDR3 with reference TRBV30 and TRBJ2-7 gives the whole variable domain SQTIHQWPATLVQPVGSPLSLECTVEGTSNPNLYWYRQAAGRGLQLLFYSVGIGQISSEVPQNLSASRPQDRQFILSSKKLLLSDSGFYLCAWSVRGIGYEQYFGPGTRLTVT.

The rearrangement joins TRBV28 to TRBJ1-1, with TRBD1 as a possible D gene (5 bases). In germline, CDR1 is MDHEN, CDR2 SYDVKM. Trimming removed 3 bases at V and 3 bases at J, with 17 bases between. The CDR3 totals 16 residues. CDR3 in amino acids: CASSLGGTRIYTEAFF. Here the CDR3 DNA reads TGTGCCAGCAGTTTGGGGGGGACGAGGATTTACACTGAAGCTTTCTTT.

This chain uses TRBV5-1 with TRBJ2-1; 10 bases agree with TRBD2. Looked up from germline, CDR1 is SGHRS and CDR2 is YFSETQ. Trimming removed 0 bases from V and 6 bases from J; junction bases left unmatched: 6. This CDR3 is built from 16 residues. The CDR3 sequence is CASSLVVSGRINEQFF. Here the CDR3 DNA reads TGCGCCAGCAGCTTGGTGGTTAGCGGGAGGATCAATGAGCAGTTCTTC.

This chain uses TRBV5-4 with TRBJ1-4, with D hard to call. The CDR3 has 15 amino acids. V was shortened by 3 bases and J by 5 bases, with 14 bases between the two germline ends. CDR1 SGHNT and CDR2 YYREEE come from the germline V gene (reference sequence). This CDR3 is CASSSSPTENEKLFF. The CDR3 coding sequence is TGTGCCAGCAGCTCTAGCCCGACCGAGAATGAAAAACTGTTTTTT.

The chain couples TRBV6-1 to TRBJ2-5; 11 bases match TRBD2. This CDR3 is 15 amino acids long. The V gene's germline CDR1 is MNHNS and CDR2 SASEGT. V was pared by 7 bases and J by 4 bases, with 8 bases of the junction left unmatched. CDR3 amino acids: CASTRLAGRRETQYF. For the CDR3, the DNA is TGTGCCAGCACCCGACTAGCGGGACGTCGAGAGACCCAGTACTTC.

The chain uses TRBV11-2 and TRBJ2-7; 8 bases are shared with TRBD2. Germline loops: CDR1 SGHAT, CDR2 FQNNGV. V lost 0 bases and J lost 3; bases outside the gene matches: 4. The CDR3 has 15 residues. The CDR3 protein is CASSLDPGGDYEQYF. CDR3 nucleotide sequence: TGTGCCAGCAGCTTAGACCCGGGAGGGGACTACGAGCAGTACTTC.

J is TRBJ2-7 and V is TRBV27; 7 nucleotides line up with TRBD1. The V gene end was trimmed by 5 bases and the J gene end by 3 bases; junction bases not matched to a gene: 7. Germline CDR1 MNHEY, CDR2 SMNVEV (reference sequence). The CDR3 is made up of 14 amino acids. The CDR3 DNA reads TGTGCCAGCAGTACCAGGCCAGGGGGCTACGAGCAGTACTTC. It translates to CASSTRPGGYEQYF.

V is TRBV5-1 and J is TRBJ2-2; D unclear. CDR3 length equals 15 residues. Trimming stripped 0 bases from V and 5 bases from J, with 11 bases between. CDR1 and CDR2 from the germline V gene are SGHRS and YFSETQ. The CDR3 DNA follows: TGCGCCAGCAGCTTGGAGACAACGCCGACCGGGGAGCTGTTTTTT. Translation gives CASSLETTPTGELFF.

The V gene is TRBV10-1, the J gene TRBJ2-6, with D perhaps TRBD1 (6 bases). The CDR3 consists of 18 residues. The V gene's germline CDR1 is WNHNN and CDR2 SYGVQD (reference sequence). V was pared by 6 bases and J by 4 bases, with 22 bases between. The CDR3 coding sequence is TGCGCCAGCAGACGATATGAAGGGGGTTTAACAGGGGCCAACGTCCTGACTTTC. This sequence encodes CASRRYEGGLTGANVLTF.

V and J are TRBV25-1 and TRBJ1-1; D gene unclear. Germline values: CDR1 MGHDK, CDR2 SYGVNS. Trimming took 8 bases from V and 3 from J, leaving 13 bases between them. There are 13 residues in the CDR3. The CDR3 DNA is TGTGCCAGCCTGGCCGGAGGTGACACTGAAGCTTTCTTT. It yields the protein CASLAGGDTEAFF.

This chain links TRBV4-1 with TRBJ2-5, with TRBD1 matching 8 bases. The V and J ends lost 7 bases and 4 bases, in that order; junction bases with no gene match: 5. Germline CDR1 reads MGHRA; CDR2 reads YSYEKL. This CDR3 contains 13 residues. CDR3: CASNGQGSETQYF. For the CDR3, the DNA is TGCGCCAGCAACGGACAGGGCTCAGAGACCCAGTACTTC.

The V gene is TRBV28, the J gene TRBJ2-7; 11 positions match TRBD1. Germline trimming cut 4 bases from V and 4 bases from J; bases unmatched to any gene: 3. This CDR3 is 14 amino acids long. Germline CDR1 and CDR2: MDHEN and SYDVKM. The CDR3 region has the DNA TGTGCCAGCAGTTCGGACAGGGGGCTGTACGAGCAGTACTTC. It codes for CASSSDRGLYEQYF.

The chain recombines TRBV9 with TRBJ2-7; TRBD2 matches at 11 bases. The length of the CDR3 is 16 residues. J gave up 5 bases and V 0 bases, and 7 bases lay outside the gene matches. Germline V gene data show CDR1 as SGDLS and CDR2 as YYNGEE. The CDR3, as DNA: TGTGCCAGCAGCGTAGCTCTGGCTAGCGGGAGGAACGAGCAGTACTTC. Its protein is CASSVALASGRNEQYF.

This clone was seen only a few times. J is TRBJ2-7 and V is TRBV6-6, with TRBD2 identical over 7 bases. The J segment lost 0 bases and the V segment lost 5 bases, leaving 4 bases of the junction unmatched. The CDR3 is made up of 14 amino acids. CDR1 is MNHNY, CDR2 SVGAGI, per germline (reference sequence). The CDR3 sequence is CASSGSSGSYEQYF. CDR3 coding DNA: TGTGCCAGCAGTGGATCTAGCGGCTCCTACGAGCAGTACTTC.

This chain uses TRBV25-1 with TRBJ2-2, with TRBD2 identical over 11 bases. The CDR3 sequence is 16 residues long. V was clipped by 4 bases and J by 5 bases; unmatched bases: 6. Germline V gene data show CDR1 as MGHDK and CDR2 as SYGVNS. This CDR3 is CASSGLSGRGTGELFF. The CDR3 DNA reads as TGTGCCAGCAGTGGCCTTAGCGGGAGGGGTACCGGGGAGCTGTTTTTT.